This T cell receptor beta chain was retrieved from a study of blood T cell repertoires in COVID-19. Overall study context: Researchers got acute and convalescent COVID-19 samples from the United States, Italy and Spain. T cells, B-cell-depleted T cells, or PBMCs supplied cDNA or gDNA.

The authors' processing: Counts of nucleated cells, estimated from reference gene primer amplification, were obtained. Profiling relied on immunoSEQ multiplex PCR, and the TCRdb table lists in-frame clones only, not all of them. The D gene and trimming were derived from the DNA, and the V and J assignments and clone size from that table. The table records fewer than 700,000 clones, roughly 91% of them present only once. This clone was seen ten or more times. Trimming took 3 bases from V and 0 from J; bases not matched to a gene: 3. CDR3 size: 15 residues. The germline CDR1 and CDR2 sequences are SGHKS and YYEKEE (reference sequence).

This chain links TRBV5-5 with TRBJ1-5; 7 bases are shared with TRBD1. This TCR was sampled from a woman between 50 and 59 years old with COVID-19, enrolled during active disease. The sequenced material came from peripheral blood. CDR3 DNA sequence: TGTGCCAGCAGCTCTGGACAGGCTAGCAATCAGCCCCAGCATTTT. Encoded protein: CASSSGQASNQPQHF. Combining the CDR3 with reference TRBV5-5 and TRBJ1-5 gives the whole variable domain DAGVTQSPTHLIKTRGQQVTLRCSPISGHKSVSWYQQVLGQGPQFIFQYYEKEERGRGNFPDRFSARQFPNYSSELNVNALLLGDSALYLCASSSGQASNQPQHFGDGTRLSIL.